Listed here is a single TCR beta chain. The J segment lost 6 bases and the V segment lost 0 bases, leaving 3 bases of the junction unmatched. The CDR3 is 14 amino acids. Germline CDR1 and CDR2: SGDLS and YYNGEE. Profiled with immunoSEQ multiplex PCR; TCRdb holds only in-frame clones, not every one. The sample holds some 220,000 clones, around four fifths seen once. This sample was included in a study of blood T cell repertoires in COVID-19. Study-level background: Sites across the United States, Italy and Spain contributed samples from acute and convalescent COVID-19.

This TCR derives from a woman in her fifties or sixties who had recovered from COVID-19. The V and J genes are TRBV9 and TRBJ1-2, with 9 bases that match TRBD1. Sequencing was carried out using peripheral blood. This CDR3 reads CASSVGGTGNGYTF. The CDR3 DNA sequence: TGTGCCAGCAGCGTAGGTGGGACAGGGAATGGCTACACCTTC.